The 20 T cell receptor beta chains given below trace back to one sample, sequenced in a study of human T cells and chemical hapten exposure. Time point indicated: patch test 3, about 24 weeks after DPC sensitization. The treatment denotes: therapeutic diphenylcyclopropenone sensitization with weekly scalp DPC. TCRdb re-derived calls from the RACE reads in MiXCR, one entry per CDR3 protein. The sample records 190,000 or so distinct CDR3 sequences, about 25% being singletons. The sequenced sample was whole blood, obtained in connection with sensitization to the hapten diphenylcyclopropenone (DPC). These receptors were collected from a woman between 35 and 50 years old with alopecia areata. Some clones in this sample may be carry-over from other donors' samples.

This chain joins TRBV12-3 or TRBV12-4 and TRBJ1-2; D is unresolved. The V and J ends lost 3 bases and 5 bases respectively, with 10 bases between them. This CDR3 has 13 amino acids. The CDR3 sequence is CASSFRTFYGYTF. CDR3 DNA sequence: TGTGCCAGCAGTTTTAGGACGTTTTATGGCTACACCTTC.

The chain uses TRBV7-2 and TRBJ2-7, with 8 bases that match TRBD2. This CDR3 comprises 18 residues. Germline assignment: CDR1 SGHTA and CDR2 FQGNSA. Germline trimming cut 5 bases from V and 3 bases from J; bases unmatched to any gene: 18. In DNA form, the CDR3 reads TGTGCCAGCAGCCCGAGAACTAGCGGCTCCGCGGAGAGCTACGAGCAGTACTTC. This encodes CASSPRTSGSAESYEQYF.

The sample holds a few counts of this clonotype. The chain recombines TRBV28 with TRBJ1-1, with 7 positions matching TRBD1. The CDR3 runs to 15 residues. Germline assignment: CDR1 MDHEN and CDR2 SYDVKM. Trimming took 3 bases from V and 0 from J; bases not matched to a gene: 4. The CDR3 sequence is CASSLGTALNTEAFF. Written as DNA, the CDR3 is TGTGCCAGCAGTTTGGGGACAGCATTGAACACTGAAGCTTTCTTT.

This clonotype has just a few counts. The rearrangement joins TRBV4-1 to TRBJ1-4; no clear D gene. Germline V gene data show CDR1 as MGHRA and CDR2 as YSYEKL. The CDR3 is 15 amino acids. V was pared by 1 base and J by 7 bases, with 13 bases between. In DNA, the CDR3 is TGCGCCAGCAGCCAAGTCGGAGCAAGACGTGAAAAACTGTTTTTT. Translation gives CASSQVGARREKLFF.

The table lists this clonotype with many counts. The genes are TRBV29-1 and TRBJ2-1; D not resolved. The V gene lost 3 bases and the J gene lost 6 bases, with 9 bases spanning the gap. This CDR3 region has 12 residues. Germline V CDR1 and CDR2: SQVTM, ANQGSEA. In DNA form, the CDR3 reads TGCAGCGTTGATAAGAGCACCAATGAGCAGTTCTTC. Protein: CSVDKSTNEQFF.

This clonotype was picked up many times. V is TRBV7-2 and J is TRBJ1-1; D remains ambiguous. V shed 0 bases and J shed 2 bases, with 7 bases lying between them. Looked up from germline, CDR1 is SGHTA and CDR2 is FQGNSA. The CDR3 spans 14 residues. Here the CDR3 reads CASSLALSNTEAFF. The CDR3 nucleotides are TGTGCCAGCAGCTTAGCGCTGAGTAACACTGAAGCTTTCTTT.

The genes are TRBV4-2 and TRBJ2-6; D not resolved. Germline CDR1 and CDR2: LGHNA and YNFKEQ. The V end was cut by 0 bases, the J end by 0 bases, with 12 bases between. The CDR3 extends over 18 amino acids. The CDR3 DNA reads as TGTGCCAGCAGCCAAGAATTGGACCGGAGCTCTGGGGCCAACGTCCTGACTTTC. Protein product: CASSQELDRSSGANVLTF.

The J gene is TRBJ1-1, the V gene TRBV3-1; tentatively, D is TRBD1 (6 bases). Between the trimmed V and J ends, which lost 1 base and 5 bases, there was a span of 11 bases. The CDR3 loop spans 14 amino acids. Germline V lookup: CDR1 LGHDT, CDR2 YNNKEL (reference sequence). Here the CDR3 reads CASSQAGTRTEAFF. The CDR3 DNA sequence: TGTGCCAGCAGCCAAGCAGGGACAAGGACTGAAGCTTTCTTT.

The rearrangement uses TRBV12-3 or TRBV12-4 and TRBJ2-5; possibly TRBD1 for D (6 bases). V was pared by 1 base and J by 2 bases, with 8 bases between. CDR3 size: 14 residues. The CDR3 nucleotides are TGTGCCAGCAGTTTAGTCAGGGGTCAAGAGACCCAGTACTTC. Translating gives CASSLVRGQETQYF.

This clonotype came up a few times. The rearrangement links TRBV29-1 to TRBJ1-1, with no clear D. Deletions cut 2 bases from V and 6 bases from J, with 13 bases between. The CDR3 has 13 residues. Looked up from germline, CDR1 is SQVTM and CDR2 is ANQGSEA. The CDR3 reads CSVEPGFKSEAFF. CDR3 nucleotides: TGCAGCGTTGAACCGGGATTTAAATCTGAAGCTTTCTTT.

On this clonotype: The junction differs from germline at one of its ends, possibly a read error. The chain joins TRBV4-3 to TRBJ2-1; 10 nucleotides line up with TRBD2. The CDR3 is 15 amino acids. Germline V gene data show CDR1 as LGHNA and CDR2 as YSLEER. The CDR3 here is CASSRALAGDNEQFF. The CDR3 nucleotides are TGCGCCAGCAGCAGAGCGCTAGCGGGAGACAACGAGCAGTTCTTC.

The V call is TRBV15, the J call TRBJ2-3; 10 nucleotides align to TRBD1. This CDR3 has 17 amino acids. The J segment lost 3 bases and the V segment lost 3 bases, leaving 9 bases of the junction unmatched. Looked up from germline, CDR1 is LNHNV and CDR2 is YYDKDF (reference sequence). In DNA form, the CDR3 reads TGTGCCACCAGCAGTTCTCAGCCGGGACAGGGGACAGATACGCAGTATTTT. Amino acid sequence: CATSSSQPGQGTDTQYF. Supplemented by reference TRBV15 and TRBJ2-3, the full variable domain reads DAMVIQNPRYQVTQFGKPVTLSCSQTLNHNVMYWYQQKSSQAPKLLFHYYDKDFNNEADTPDNFQSRRPNTSFCFLDIRSPGLGDTAMYLCATSSSQPGQGTDTQYFGPGTRLTVL.

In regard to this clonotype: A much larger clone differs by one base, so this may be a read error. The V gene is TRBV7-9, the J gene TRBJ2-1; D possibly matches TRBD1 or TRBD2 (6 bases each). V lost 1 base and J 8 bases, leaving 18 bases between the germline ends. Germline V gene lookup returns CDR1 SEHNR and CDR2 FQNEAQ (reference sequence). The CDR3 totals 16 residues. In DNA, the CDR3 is TGTGCCAGCAGCTTAGGACGGGGGCGGGTCACGGATGAGCAGTTCTTC. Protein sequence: CASSLGRGRVTDEQFF.

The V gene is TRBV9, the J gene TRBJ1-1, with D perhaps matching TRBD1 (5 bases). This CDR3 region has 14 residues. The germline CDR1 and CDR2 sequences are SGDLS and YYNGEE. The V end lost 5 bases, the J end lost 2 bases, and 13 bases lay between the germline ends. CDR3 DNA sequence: TGTGCCAGCAGTCCGACAGTGCCAAACACTGAAGCTTTCTTT. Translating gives CASSPTVPNTEAFF.

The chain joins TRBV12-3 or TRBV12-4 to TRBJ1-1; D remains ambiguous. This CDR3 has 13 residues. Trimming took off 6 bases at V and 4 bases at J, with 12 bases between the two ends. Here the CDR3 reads CASSLRGSTEAFF. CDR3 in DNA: TGTGCCAGCAGCCTACGGGGATCCACTGAAGCTTTCTTT.

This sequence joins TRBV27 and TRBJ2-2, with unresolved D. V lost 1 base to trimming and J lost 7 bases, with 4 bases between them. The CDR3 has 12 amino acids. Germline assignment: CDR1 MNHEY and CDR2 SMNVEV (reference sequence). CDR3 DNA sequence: TGTGCCAGCAGTTTATTGGGCGGGGAGCTGTTTTTT. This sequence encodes CASSLLGGELFF.

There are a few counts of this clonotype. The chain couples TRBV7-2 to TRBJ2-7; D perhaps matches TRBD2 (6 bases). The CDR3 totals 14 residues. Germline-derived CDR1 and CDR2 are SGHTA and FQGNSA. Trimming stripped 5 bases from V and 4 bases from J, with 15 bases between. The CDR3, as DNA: TGTGCCAGCAGCCCTCCCGCGGGAATTTACGAGCAGTACTTC. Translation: CASSPPAGIYEQYF.

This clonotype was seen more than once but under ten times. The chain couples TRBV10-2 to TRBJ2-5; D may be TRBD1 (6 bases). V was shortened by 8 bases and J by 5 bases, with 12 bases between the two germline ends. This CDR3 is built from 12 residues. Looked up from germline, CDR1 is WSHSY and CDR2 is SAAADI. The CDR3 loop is CASGQRTETQYF. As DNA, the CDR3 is TGCGCCAGCGGACAGAGGACGGAGACCCAGTACTTC.

For the CDR3, the DNA is TGTGCCAGCAGACCCGGGGGTTGGGCCACAGATACGCAGTATTTT. It specifies CASRPGGWATDTQYF. The V call is TRBV6-5, the J call TRBJ2-3; the D gene is possibly TRBD2 (6 bases). The CDR3 has 15 amino acids. CDR1 and CDR2 (germline): MNHEY, SVGAGI. Trimming took off 6 bases at V and 2 bases at J, with 15 bases between the two ends.

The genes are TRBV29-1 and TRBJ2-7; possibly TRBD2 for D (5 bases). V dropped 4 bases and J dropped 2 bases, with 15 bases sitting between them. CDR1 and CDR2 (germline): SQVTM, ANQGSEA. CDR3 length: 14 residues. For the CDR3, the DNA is TGCAGCGTTGTGGATATGAGGGTTACCTACGAGCAGTACTTC. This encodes CSVVDMRVTYEQYF.